This T cell receptor beta chain originates from a study of read filtering for tumor transcriptome and immune sequencing. This library used approximately 0.4 ug RNA and molecular barcoded adaptors spanning alpha/delta and beta/gamma chains. Using its own MiXCR run on the reads, TCRdb lists one record per CDR3 protein. The data show about 39,000 distinct CDR3 sequences, about 15% seen once. This clonotype was seen more than once but under ten times. V shed 4 bases, J shed 0 bases, and the junction held 2 bases outside the gene matches. The CDR3 consists of 14 residues. CDR1 DFQATT and CDR2 SNEGSKA come from the germline V gene (reference sequence).

The sequence was obtained from a donor older than 35 with multiple myeloma. The sequenced material came from a population of CD138-negative cells sorted from bone marrow. V and J are TRBV20-1 and TRBJ2-1, with 8 positions matching TRBD2. The CDR3: CSAKRGFSYNEQFF. The CDR3 DNA follows: TGCAGTGCTAAGCGGGGGTTCTCCTACAATGAGCAGTTCTTC.